This T cell receptor (beta chain) originates from a study of blood T cell repertoires in COVID-19. Original analysis: Reference gene primers were amplified, and this amplification served to estimate nucleated cell counts. Some clones are missing from TCRdb's copy, which holds only in-frame ones; the method was immunoSEQ multiplex PCR. The V and J calls and clone size were taken over from that table, and D and trimming were inferred from the DNA. Found here are approximately 260,000 clones, roughly four fifths of them singletons; the top ten hold over 4%. Germline CDR1 SGHNT, CDR2 YYREEE (reference sequence). This CDR3 is 17 amino acids long. The J segment lost 1 base and the V segment lost 3 bases, leaving 7 bases of the junction unmatched. Adults between roughly 18 and 95 years of age took part from more than 20 US areas. Cohort allocation depended upon clinical history that participants reported.

The chain is built from TRBV5-4 and TRBJ1-6; 7 bases line up with TRBD1. This TCR was sampled from a young man with acute COVID-19. The sequencing input was PBMCs or T cells enriched from blood (not recorded which). CDR3 in DNA: TGTGCCAGCAGCTCAAAGAACAGGGGTTCCTATAATTCACCCCTCCACTTT. Amino acid sequence: CASSSKNRGSYNSPLHF.